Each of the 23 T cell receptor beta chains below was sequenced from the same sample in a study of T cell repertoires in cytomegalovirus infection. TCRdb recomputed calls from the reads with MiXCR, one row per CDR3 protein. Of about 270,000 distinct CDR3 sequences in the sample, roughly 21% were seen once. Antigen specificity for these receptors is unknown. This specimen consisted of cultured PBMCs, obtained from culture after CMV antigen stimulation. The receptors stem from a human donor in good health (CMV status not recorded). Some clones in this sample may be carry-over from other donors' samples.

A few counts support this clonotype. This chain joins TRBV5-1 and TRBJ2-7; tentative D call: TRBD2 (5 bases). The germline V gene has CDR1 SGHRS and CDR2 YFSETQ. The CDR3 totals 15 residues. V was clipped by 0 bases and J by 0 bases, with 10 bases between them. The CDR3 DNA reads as TGCGCCAGCAGCTTGGGGCATGGGAGCTCCTACGAGCAGTACGTC. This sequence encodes CASSLGHGSSYEQYV.

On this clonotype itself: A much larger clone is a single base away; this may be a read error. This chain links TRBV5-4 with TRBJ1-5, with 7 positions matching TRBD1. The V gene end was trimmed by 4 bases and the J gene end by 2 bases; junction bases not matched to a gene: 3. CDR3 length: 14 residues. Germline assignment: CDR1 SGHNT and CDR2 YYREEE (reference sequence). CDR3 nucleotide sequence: TGTGCCAGCAGCGAGGGGACAGGCAATCAGCCCCAGCATTTT. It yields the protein CASSEGTGNQPQHF.

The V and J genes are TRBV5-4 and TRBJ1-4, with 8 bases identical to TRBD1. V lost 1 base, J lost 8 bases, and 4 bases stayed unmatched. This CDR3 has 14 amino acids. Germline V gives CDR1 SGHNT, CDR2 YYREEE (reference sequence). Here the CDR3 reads CASSLQGAAEKLFF. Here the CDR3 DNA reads TGTGCCAGCAGCTTGCAGGGGGCGGCGGAAAAACTGTTTTTT.

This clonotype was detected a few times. The CDR3 DNA reads TGTGCCAGCAGCTTAGCGCCCAGCTCCTACGAGCAGTACGTC. This gives the protein CASSLAPSSYEQYV. This sequence joins TRBV11-1 and TRBJ2-7; no reliable D call. Germline lookup yields CDR1 SGHAT and CDR2 FQDESV (reference sequence). Deletions cut 0 bases from V and 0 bases from J, with 6 bases between. CDR3 length: 14 amino acids.

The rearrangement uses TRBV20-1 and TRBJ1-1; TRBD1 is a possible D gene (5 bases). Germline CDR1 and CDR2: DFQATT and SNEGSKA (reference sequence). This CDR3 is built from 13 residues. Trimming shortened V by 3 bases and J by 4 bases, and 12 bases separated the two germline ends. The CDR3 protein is CSARGQGGTEAFF. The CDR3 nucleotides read TGCAGTGCTAGGGGGCAGGGAGGCACTGAAGCTTTCTTT.

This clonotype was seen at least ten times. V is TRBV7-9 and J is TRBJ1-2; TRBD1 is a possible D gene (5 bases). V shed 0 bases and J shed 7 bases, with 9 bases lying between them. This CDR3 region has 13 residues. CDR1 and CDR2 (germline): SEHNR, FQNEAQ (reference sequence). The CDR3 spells CASSLAGTSGYTF. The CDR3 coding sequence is TGTGCCAGCAGCTTAGCAGGGACGAGTGGCTACACCTTC.

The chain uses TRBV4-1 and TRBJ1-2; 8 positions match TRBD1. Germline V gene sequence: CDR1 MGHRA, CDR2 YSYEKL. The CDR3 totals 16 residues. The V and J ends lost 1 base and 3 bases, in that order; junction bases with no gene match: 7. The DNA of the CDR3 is TGCGCCAGCAGCCAAGGACAGGGGAGGGGGTACTATGGCTACACCTTC. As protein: CASSQGQGRGYYGYTF.

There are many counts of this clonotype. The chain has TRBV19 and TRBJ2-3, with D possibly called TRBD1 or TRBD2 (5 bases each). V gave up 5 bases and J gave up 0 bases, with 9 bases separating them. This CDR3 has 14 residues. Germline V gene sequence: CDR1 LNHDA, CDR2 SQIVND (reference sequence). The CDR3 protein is CASSLGVSTDTQYF. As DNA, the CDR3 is TGTGCCAGTAGTCTGGGGGTAAGCACAGATACGCAGTATTTT.

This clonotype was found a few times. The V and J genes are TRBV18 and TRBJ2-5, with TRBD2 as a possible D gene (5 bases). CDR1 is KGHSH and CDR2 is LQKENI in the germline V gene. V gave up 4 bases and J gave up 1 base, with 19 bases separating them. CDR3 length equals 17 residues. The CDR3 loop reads CASSQRKIDGIQETQYF. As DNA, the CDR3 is TGTGCCAGCTCACAACGCAAAATAGACGGGATCCAAGAGACCCAGTACTTC.

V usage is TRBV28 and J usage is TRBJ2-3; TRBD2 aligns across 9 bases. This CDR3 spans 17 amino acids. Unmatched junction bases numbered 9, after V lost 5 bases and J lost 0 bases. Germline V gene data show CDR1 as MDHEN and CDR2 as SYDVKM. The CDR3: CASSPPGLAPSTDTQYF. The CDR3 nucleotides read TGTGCCAGCAGTCCGCCGGGACTAGCTCCGAGCACAGATACGCAGTATTTT.

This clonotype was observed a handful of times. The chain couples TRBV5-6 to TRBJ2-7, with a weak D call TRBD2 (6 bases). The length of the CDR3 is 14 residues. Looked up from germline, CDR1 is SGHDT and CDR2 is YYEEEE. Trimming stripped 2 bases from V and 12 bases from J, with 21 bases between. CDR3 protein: CASSFWDFMGGWYV. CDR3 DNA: TGTGCCAGCAGCTTCTGGGACTTCATGGGAGGATGGTACGTC.

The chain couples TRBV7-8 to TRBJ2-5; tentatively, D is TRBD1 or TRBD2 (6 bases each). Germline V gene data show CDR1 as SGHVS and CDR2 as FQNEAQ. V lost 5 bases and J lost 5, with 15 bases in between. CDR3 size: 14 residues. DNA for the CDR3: TGTGCCAGCAGCCCCGTGGGGGGCGGGGAGACCCAGTACTTC. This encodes CASSPVGGGETQYF. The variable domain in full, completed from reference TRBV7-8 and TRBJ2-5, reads GAGVSQSPRYKVAKRGQDVALRCDPISGHVSLFWYQQALGQGPEFLTYFQNEAQLDKSGLPSDRFFAERPEGSVSTLKIQRTQQEDSAVYLCASSPVGGGETQYFGPGTRLLVL.

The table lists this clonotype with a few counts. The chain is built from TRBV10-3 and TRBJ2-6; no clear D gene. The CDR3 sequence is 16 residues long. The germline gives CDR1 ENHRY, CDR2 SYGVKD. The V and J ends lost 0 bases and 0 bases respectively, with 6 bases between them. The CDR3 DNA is TGTGCCATCAGTGAGTCCGGGTTCTCTGGGGCCAACGTCCTGACTTTC. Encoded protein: CAISESGFSGANVLTF.

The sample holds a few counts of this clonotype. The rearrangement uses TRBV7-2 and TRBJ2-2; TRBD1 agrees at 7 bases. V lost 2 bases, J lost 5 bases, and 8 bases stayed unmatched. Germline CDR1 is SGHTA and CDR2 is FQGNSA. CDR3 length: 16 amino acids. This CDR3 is CASSLWPGGRTGELFF. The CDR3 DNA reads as TGTGCCAGCAGCTTATGGCCAGGGGGACGGACCGGGGAGCTGTTTTTT. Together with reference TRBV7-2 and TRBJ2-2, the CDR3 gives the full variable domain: GAGVSQSPSNKVTEKGKDVELRCDPISGHTALYWYRQSLGQGLEFLIYFQGNSAPDKSGLPSDRFSAERTGGSVSTLTIQRTQQEDSAVYLCASSLWPGGRTGELFFGEGSRLTVL.

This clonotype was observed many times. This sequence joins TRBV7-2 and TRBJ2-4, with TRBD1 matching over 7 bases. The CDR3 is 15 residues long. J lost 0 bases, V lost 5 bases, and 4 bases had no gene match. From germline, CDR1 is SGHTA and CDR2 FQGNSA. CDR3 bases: TGTGCCAGCAGCGGGGACAGAGGAGCCAAAAACATTCAGTACTTC. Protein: CASSGDRGAKNIQYF.

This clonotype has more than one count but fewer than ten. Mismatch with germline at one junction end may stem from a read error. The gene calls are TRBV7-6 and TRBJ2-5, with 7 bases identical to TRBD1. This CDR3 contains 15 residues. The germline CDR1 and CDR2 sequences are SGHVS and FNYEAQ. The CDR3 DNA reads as TGTGCTAGCAGCTTAGGGCAGGGGGTACAAGAGACCCAGTACTTC. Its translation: CASSLGQGVQETQYF.

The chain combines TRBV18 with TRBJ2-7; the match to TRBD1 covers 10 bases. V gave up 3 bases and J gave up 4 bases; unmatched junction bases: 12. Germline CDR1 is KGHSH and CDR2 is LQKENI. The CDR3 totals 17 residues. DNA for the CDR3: TGTGCCAGCTCACCTAGGATTCGGGACAGGGGATTTTACGAGCAGTACTTC. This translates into CASSPRIRDRGFYEQYF.

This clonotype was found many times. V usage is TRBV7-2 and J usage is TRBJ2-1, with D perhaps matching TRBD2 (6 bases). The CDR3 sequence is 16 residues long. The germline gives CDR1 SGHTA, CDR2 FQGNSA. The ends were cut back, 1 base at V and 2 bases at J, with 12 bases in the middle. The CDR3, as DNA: TGTGCCAGCAGCTTAGAGAGCGGAGGGGCCTACAATGAGCAGTTCTTC. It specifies CASSLESGGAYNEQFF.

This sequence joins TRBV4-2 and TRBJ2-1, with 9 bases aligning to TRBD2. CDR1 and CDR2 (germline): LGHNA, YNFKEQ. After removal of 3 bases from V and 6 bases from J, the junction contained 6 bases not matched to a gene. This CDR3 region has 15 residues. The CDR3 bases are TGTGCCAGCAGCCATGGGGAGCGGGGGGTCAATGAGCAGTTCTTC. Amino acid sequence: CASSHGERGVNEQFF.

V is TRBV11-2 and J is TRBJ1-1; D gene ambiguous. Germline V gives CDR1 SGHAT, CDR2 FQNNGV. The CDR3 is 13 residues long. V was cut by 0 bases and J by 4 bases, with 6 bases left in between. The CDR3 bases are TGTGCCAGCAGCTTAGAGAGGGTCACTGAAGCTTTCTTT. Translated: CASSLERVTEAFF.

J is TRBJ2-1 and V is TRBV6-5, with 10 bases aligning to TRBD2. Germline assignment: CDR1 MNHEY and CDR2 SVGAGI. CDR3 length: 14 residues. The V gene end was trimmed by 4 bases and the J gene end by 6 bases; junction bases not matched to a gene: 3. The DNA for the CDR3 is TGTGCCAGCAGTTTTAGCGGGAGGATCAATGAGCAGTTCTTC. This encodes CASSFSGRINEQFF.

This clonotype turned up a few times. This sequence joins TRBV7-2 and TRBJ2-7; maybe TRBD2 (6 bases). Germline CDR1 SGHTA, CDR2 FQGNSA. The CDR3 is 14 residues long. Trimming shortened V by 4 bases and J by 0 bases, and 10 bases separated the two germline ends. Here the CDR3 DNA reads TGTGCCAGCAGCTGGACCGGGGGCTCCTACGAGCAGTACTTC. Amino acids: CASSWTGGSYEQYF.

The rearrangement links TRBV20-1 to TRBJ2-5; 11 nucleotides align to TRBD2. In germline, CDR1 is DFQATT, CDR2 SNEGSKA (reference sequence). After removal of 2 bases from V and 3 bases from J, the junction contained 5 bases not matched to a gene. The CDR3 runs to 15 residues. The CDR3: CSARLAGGTKETQYF. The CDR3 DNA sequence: TGCAGTGCTAGACTAGCGGGAGGAACCAAAGAGACCCAGTACTTC.